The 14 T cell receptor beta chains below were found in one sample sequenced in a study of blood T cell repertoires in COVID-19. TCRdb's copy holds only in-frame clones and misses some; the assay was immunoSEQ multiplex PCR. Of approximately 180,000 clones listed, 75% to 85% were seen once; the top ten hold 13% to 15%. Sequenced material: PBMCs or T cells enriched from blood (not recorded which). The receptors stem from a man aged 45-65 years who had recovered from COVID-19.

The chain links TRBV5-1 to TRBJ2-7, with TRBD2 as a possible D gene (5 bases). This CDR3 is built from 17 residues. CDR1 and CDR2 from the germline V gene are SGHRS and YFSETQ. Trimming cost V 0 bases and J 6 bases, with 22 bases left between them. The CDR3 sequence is CASSLAGVSGEPREQYF. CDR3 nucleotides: TGCGCCAGCAGCTTGGCCGGGGTGTCCGGCGAGCCCCGCGAGCAGTACTTC.

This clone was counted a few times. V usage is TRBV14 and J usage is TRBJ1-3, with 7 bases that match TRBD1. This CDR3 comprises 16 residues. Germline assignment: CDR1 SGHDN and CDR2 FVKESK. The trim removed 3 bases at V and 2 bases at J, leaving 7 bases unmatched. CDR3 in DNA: TGTGCCAGCAGCCAGCGACAGGGCCGCCCTGGAAACACCATATATTTT. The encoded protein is CASSQRQGRPGNTIYF.

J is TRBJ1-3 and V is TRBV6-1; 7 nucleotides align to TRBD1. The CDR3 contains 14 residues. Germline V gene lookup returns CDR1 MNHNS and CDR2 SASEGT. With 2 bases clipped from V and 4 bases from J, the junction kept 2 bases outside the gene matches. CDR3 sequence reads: CASSEKGQGNTIYF. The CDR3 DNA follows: TGTGCCAGCAGTGAAAAGGGACAGGGAAACACCATATATTTT.

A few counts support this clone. The CDR3 sequence: CASSQDGAYSAYEQYF. The CDR3 DNA is TGCGCCAGCAGCCAAGATGGGGCTTATAGTGCTTACGAGCAGTACTTC. The chain has TRBV4-1 and TRBJ2-7; D possibly corresponds to TRBD1 (5 bases). Deletions cut 0 bases from V and 4 bases from J, with 16 bases between. The CDR3 has 16 amino acids. Per the germline V gene, CDR1 is MGHRA and CDR2 is YSYEKL.

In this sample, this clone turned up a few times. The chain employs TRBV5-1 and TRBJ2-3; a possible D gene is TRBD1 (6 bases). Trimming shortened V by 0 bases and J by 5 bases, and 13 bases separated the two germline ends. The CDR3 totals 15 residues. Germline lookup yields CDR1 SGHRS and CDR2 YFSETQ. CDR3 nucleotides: TGCGCCAGCAGCTTGGGGGCAGGGGAAGGAGATACGCAGTATTTT. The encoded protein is CASSLGAGEGDTQYF.

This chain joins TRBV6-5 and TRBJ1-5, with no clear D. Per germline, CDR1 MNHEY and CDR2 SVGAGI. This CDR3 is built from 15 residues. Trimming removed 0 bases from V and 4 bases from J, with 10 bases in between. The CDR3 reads CASSYSISTNQPQHF. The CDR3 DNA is TGTGCCAGCAGTTACTCGATCAGTACGAATCAGCCCCAGCATTTT.

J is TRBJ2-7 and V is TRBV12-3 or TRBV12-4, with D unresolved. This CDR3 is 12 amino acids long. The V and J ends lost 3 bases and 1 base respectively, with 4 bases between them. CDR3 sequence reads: CASSFGSYEQYF. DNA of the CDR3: TGTGCCAGCAGTTTCGGGTCCTACGAGCAGTACTTC.

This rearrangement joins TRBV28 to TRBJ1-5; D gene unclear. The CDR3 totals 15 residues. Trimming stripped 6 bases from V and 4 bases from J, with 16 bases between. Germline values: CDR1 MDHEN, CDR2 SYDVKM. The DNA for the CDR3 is TGTGCCAGCAGAACCCTGGACGGGGAAAATCAGCCCCAGCATTTT. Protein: CASRTLDGENQPQHF.

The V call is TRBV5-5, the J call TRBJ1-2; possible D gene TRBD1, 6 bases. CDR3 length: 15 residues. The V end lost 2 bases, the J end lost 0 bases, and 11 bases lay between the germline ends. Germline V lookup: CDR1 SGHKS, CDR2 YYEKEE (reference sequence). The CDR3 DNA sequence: TGTGCCAGCAGCTTTACAGGGAATACTAACTATGGCTACACCTTC. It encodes CASSFTGNTNYGYTF.

CDR3 bases: TGTGCCAGTAGGGGACAGGGAAGGATATATGGCTACACCTTC. This translates into CASRGQGRIYGYTF. The V and J genes are TRBV19 and TRBJ1-2, with 9 bases aligning to TRBD1. This CDR3 comprises 14 residues. Germline V lookup: CDR1 LNHDA, CDR2 SQIVND (reference sequence). Unmatched junction bases numbered 7, after V lost 6 bases and J lost 5 bases. Combining the CDR3 with reference TRBV19 and TRBJ1-2 gives the whole variable domain DGGITQSPKYLFRKEGQNVTLSCEQNLNHDAMYWYRQDPGQGLRLIYYSQIVNDFQKGDIAEGYSVSREKKESFPLTVTSAQKNPTAFYLCASRGQGRIYGYTFGSGTRLTVV.

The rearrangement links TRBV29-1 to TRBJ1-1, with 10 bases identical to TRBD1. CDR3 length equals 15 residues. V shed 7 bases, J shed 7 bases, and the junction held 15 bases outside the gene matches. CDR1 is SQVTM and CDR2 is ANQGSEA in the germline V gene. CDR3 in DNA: TGCAGCGCCCGAGCGACAGGGGGCCAGGGGGGTGAAGCTTTCTTT. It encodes CSARATGGQGGEAFF.

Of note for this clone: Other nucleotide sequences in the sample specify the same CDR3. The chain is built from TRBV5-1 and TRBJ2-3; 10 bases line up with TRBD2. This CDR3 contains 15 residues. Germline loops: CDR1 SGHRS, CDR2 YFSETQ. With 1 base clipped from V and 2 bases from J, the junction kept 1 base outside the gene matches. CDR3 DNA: TGCGCCAGCAGCTTGCTAGCGGGGGACACAGATACGCAGTATTTT. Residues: CASSLLAGDTDTQYF. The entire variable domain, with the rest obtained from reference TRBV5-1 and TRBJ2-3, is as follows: KAGVTQTPRYLIKTRGQQVTLSCSPISGHRSVSWYQQTPGQGLQFLFEYFSETQRNKGNFPGRFSGRQFSNSRSEMNVSTLELGDSALYLCASSLLAGDTDTQYFGPGTRLTVL.

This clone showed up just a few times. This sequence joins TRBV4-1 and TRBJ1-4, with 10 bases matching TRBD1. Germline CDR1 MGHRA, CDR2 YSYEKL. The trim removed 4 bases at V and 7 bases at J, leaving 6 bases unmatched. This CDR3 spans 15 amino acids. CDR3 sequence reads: CASSRPGQGSEKLFF. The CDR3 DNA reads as TGCGCCAGCAGCCGGCCGGGACAGGGGAGTGAAAAACTGTTTTTT.

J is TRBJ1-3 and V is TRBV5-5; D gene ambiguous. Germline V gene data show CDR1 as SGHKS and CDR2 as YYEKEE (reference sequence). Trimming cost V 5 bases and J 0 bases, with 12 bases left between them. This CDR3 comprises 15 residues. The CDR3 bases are TGTGCCAGCAGTCTGGACTTAAGCTCTGGAAACACCATATATTTT. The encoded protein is CASSLDLSSGNTIYF.